The rows below give T cell receptor beta chains drawn from one sample of a study of T-cell reconstitution after alpha-beta-depleted transplantation in children. TCRdb processed the PCR reads anew with MiXCR; each CDR3 protein has one entry. The profile shows 500,000 or so distinct CDR3 sequences, over 25% of them singletons. The sample consisted of PBMCs from the stem cell graft donor, taken from the stem cell graft. These receptors were obtained from a human donor who donated a stem cell graft to a child with aplastic anemia. Each CDR3 is given with its conserved first and last residue. A D gene is named only where the DNA matches it firmly. Clone size is not always given. Where it is, it says once, few, many or a class for expanded clones.

>few|TRBD2|TRBV5-1|TRBJ2-1
CASSTTISGSSYNEQFF
TGCGCCAGCAGCACAACGATTAGCGGGAGCTCCTACAATGAGCAGTTCTTC
>NA|TRBD1|TRBV5-1|TRBJ1-4
CASSLKGQVATNEKLFF
TGCGCCAGCAGCTTAAAAGGACAGGTTGCAACTAATGAAAAACTGTTTTTT
>many|NA|TRBV27|TRBJ2-1
CAARSGYNEQFF
TGTGCCGCCAGGAGCGGCTACAATGAGCAGTTCTTC
>NA|TRBD1|TRBV10-3|TRBJ1-1
CAIRRTGDDYTEAFF
TGTGCCATCAGGAGGACAGGGGATGATTACACTGAAGCTTTCTTT
>NA|TRBD1|TRBV28|TRBJ2-1
CASSSPRQGRSYNEQFF
TGTGCCAGCAGTTCCCCACGACAGGGGAGGTCCTACAATGAGCAGTTCTTC
>NA|NA|TRBV5-1|TRBJ1-2
CASSKTGSEYGYTF
TGCGCCAGCAGCAAGACAGGTTCGGAGTATGGCTACACCTTC
>few|NA|TRBV13|TRBJ2-1
CASSLADDEQFF
TGTGCCAGCAGCTTAGCCGACGATGAGCAGTTCTTC
>NA|NA|TRBV19|TRBJ1-1
CASSMKGRYTEAFF
TGTGCCAGTAGTATGAAGGGGAGGTACACTGAAGCTTTCTTT
>few|TRBD1|TRBV12-3/TRBV12-4|TRBJ1-3
CASSFDRGGDTIYF
TGTGCCAGCAGTTTCGACAGGGGAGGAGACACCATATATTTT
>NA|NA|TRBV5-6|TRBJ1-1
CASSLITTLNTEAFF
TGTGCCAGCAGCCTTATCACTACACTGAACACTGAAGCTTTCTTT
>few|TRBD1|TRBV6-1|TRBJ2-7
CASSPGTGGRKQYF
TGTGCCAGCAGTCCCGGGACAGGGGGGCGGAAGCAGTACTTC
>NA|NA|TRBV4-2|TRBJ1-1
CASSPAQGRGTEAFF
TGTGCCAGCAGCCCAGCCCAGGGGAGGGGGACTGAAGCTTTCTTT
>few|TRBD1|TRBV7-2|TRBJ2-7
CASSVSPGQVFSEQYF
TGTGCCAGCAGCGTTTCGCCGGGACAGGTTTTTAGCGAGCAGTACTTC
>NA|TRBD1|TRBV5-1|TRBJ2-5
CASRQGASAETQYF
TGCGCCAGCCGACAGGGGGCGTCGGCAGAGACCCAGTACTTC
>few|NA|TRBV20-1|TRBJ1-5
CSVGRQTQPQHF
TGCAGTGTTGGTCGGCAGACTCAGCCCCAGCATTTT
>few|NA|TRBV12-3/TRBV12-4|TRBJ2-2
CATRAGLANTGELFF
TGTGCCACCAGGGCCGGACTGGCGAACACCGGGGAGCTGTTTTTT
>NA|TRBD2|TRBV13|TRBJ2-1
CASSWAGGSSYNEQFF
TGTGCCAGCAGCTGGGCGGGAGGCAGCTCCTACAATGAGCAGTTCTTC
>NA|NA|TRBV9|TRBJ2-1
CASSVGISAYNEQFF
TGTGCCAGCAGCGTTGGAATCTCCGCCTACAATGAGCAGTTCTTC
>NA|NA|TRBV4-3|TRBJ2-5
CASSQEGQQETQYF
TGCGCCAGCAGCCAAGAGGGGCAACAAGAGACCCAGTACTTC
>few|TRBD2|TRBV7-2|TRBJ2-4
CASSLAGLAGGAKNIQYF
TGTGCCAGCAGCTTAGCGGGACTAGCGGGGGGGGCCAAAAACATTCAGTACTTC
>NA|NA|TRBV18|TRBJ1-2
CASSPKNDGVGSGYTF
TGTGCCAGCTCACCAAAAAATGACGGAGTTGGGTCGGGCTACACCTTC
>NA|NA|TRBV7-2|TRBJ2-5
CASSRYTETQYF
TGTGCCAGCAGCCGTTACACGGAGACCCAGTACTTC
>NA|NA|TRBV12-3/TRBV12-4|TRBJ2-1
CASSVSSVYCYNEQFF
TGTGCCAGCAGTGTCTCTAGCGTATACTGCTACAATGAGCAGTTCTTC
>few|NA|TRBV5-1|TRBJ2-1
CASSLRGTYNEQFF
TGCGCCAGCAGCTTGCGTGGGACCTACAATGAGCAGTTCTTC
>NA|TRBD2|TRBV6-1|TRBJ2-2
CASSEGLAGGPDTGELFF
TGTGCCAGCAGTGAGGGACTAGCGGGAGGACCGGACACCGGGGAGCTGTTTTTT
>NA|TRBD1|TRBV16|TRBJ1-1
CASSQRQGNTEAFF
TGTGCCAGCAGCCAGAGACAGGGAAACACTGAAGCTTTCTTT
>few|NA|TRBV3-1|TRBJ2-2
CASSQGPPSRRTGELFF
TGTGCCAGCAGCCAAGGACCCCCCTCTAGGCGGACCGGGGAGCTGTTTTTT
>few|TRBD2|TRBV12-3/TRBV12-4|TRBJ2-1
CASRLTSGSYNEQFF
TGTGCCAGCAGATTGACTAGCGGGTCCTACAATGAGCAGTTCTTC
>NA|NA|TRBV5-6|TRBJ1-2
CASSLRGARYGYTF
TGTGCCAGCAGCTTGAGAGGGGCACGGTATGGCTACACCTTC
>NA|NA|TRBV6-5|TRBJ2-7
CASKVYRESYEQYF
TGTGCCAGCAAAGTTTACAGGGAGTCCTACGAGCAGTACTTC
>NA|TRBD2|TRBV4-2|TRBJ2-7
CASSLAGGEDEQYF
TGTGCCAGCAGCCTAGCGGGAGGTGAGGACGAGCAGTACTTC
>NA|NA|TRBV6-2/TRBV6-3|TRBJ2-7
CASSYSIRGPEFYEQYF
TGTGCCAGCAGTTACTCGATCCGGGGGCCAGAATTCTACGAGCAGTACTTC
>few|TRBD2|TRBV15|TRBJ2-4
CATSSPLAGETKNIQYF
TGTGCCACCAGTTCTCCGCTAGCGGGAGAAACCAAAAACATTCAGTACTTC
>NA|TRBD1|TRBV29-1|TRBJ1-1
CSVLTTGFTEAFF
TGCAGCGTTCTCACGACAGGGTTCACTGAAGCTTTCTTT
>NA|NA|TRBV15|TRBJ2-5
CATSRVGQGQYF
TGTGCCACCAGCAGAGTCGGGCAGGGGCAGTACTTC
>few|TRBD1|TRBV20-1|TRBJ1-5
CSAMQDRVVMGQPQHF
TGCAGTGCCATGCAGGACAGGGTTGTTATGGGTCAGCCCCAGCATTTT
>NA|TRBD1|TRBV2|TRBJ1-5
CASSEAAGGIQPQHF
TGTGCCAGCAGTGAAGCGGCAGGGGGTATTCAGCCCCAGCATTTT
>NA|NA|TRBV12-3/TRBV12-4|TRBJ1-2
CASRPQGILLGYTF
TGTGCCAGCAGACCTCAGGGAATTTTACTTGGCTACACCTTC
>NA|NA|TRBV29-1|TRBJ1-4
CSQRDEKLFF
TGCAGCCAAAGGGACGAAAAACTGTTTTTT
>NA|NA|TRBV11-2|TRBJ2-7
CASSLEARLAHMDNEQYF
TGTGCCAGCAGCTTAGAGGCACGCCTAGCGCATATGGATAACGAGCAGTACTTC
>NA|TRBD2|TRBV29-1|TRBJ2-3
CSVDPTSGGPVDMQYF
TGCAGCGTGGACCCGACTAGCGGGGGACCTGTGGATATGCAGTATTTT
>NA|TRBD1|TRBV18|TRBJ2-7
CASSQQGDEQYF
TGTGCCAGCTCACAACAGGGGGACGAGCAGTACTTC
>NA|NA|TRBV27|TRBJ2-7
CASSPRQVGEQYF
TGTGCCAGCAGTCCCCGACAGGTTGGCGAGCAGTACTTC